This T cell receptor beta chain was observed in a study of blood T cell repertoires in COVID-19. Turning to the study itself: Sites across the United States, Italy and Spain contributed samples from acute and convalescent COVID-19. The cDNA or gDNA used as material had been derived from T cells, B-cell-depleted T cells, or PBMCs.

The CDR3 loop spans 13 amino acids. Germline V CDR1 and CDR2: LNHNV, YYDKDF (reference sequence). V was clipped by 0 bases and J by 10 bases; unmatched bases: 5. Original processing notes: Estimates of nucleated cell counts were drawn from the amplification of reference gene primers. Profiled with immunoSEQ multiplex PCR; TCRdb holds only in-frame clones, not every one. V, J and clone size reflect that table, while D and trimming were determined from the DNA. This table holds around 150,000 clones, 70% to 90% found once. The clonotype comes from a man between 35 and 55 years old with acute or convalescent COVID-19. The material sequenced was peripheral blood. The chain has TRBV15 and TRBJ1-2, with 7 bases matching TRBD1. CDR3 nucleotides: TGTGCCACCAGCAGAGATCAAACAGGGGCCTACACCTTC. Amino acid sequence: CATSRDQTGAYTF. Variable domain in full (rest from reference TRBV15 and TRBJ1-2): DAMVIQNPRYQVTQFGKPVTLSCSQTLNHNVMYWYQQKSSQAPKLLFHYYDKDFNNEADTPDNFQSRRPNTSFCFLDIRSPGLGDTAMYLCATSRDQTGAYTFGSGTRLTVV.